Only a few counts were recorded for the clone carrying this T cell receptor (beta chain). Researchers report immunoSEQ v3.0 was run at survey level. The table came from immunoSEQ multiplex PCR; TCRdb's copy has only in-frame clones and leaves some out. The sample has roughly 45,000 clones; about 80% are singletons. This CDR3 spans 14 amino acids. Germline assignment: CDR1 LNHDA and CDR2 SQIVND (reference sequence). Trimming removed 6 bases from V and 1 base from J, with 12 bases in between. The record originates from a study of long-term antiretroviral therapy in people with HIV. This sequence was found in a woman under 30 with HIV. V and J are TRBV19 and TRBJ1-1; tentatively, D is TRBD1 (6 bases). Source: unsorted PBMCs, taken 0.8 years after starting antiretroviral therapy. The CDR3 loop is CASRRTGSNTEAFF. Written as DNA, the CDR3 is TGTGCCAGTAGGAGAACAGGGTCGAACACTGAAGCTTTCTTT.